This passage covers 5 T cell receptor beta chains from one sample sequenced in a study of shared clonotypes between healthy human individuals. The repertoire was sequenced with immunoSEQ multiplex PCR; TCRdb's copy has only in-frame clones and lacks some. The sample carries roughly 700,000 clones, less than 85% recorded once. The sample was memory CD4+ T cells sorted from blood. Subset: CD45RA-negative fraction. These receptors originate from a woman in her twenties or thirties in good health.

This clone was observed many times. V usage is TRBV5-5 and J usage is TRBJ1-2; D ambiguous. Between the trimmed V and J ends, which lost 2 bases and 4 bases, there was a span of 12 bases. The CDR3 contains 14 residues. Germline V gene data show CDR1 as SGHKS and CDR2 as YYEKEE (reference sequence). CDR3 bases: TGTGCCAGCAGCTTTGGCGAGACGACCTATGGCTACACCTTC. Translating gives CASSFGETTYGYTF. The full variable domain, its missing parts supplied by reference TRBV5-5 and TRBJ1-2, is DAGVTQSPTHLIKTRGQQVTLRCSPISGHKSVSWYQQVLGQGPQFIFQYYEKEERGRGNFPDRFSARQFPNYSSELNVNALLLGDSALYLCASSFGETTYGYTFGSGTRLTVV.

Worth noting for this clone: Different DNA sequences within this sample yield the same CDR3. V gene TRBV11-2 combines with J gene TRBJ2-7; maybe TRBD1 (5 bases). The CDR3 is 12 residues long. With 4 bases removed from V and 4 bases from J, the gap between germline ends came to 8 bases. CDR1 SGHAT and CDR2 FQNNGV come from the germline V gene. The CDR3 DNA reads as TGTGCCAGCAGCTCCCAGGGTTACGAGCAGTACTTC. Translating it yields CASSSQGYEQYF.

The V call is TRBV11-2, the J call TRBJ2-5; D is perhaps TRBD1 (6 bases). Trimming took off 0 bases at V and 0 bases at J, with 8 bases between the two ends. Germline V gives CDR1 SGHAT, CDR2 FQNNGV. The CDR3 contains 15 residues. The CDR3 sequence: CASSLERGYQETQYF. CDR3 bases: TGTGCCAGCAGCTTAGAGAGGGGGTACCAAGAGACCCAGTACTTC.

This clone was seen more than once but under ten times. CDR3 sequence (DNA): TGTGCCAGCAGTTACTCGACGAACAGGGCTAATTCACCCCTCCACTTT. Residues: CASSYSTNRANSPLHF. The chain employs TRBV6-5 and TRBJ1-6; the D gene is possibly TRBD1 (6 bases). CDR1 is MNHEY and CDR2 is SVGAGI in the germline V gene. The length of the CDR3 is 16 residues. Deletions cut 0 bases from V and 6 bases from J, with 12 bases between.

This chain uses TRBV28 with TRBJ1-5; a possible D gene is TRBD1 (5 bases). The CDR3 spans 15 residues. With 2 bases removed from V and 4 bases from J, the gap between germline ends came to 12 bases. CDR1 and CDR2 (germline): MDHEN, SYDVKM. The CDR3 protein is CASSLRGLQNQPQHF. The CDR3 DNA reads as TGTGCCAGCAGTTTAAGGGGACTCCAGAATCAGCCCCAGCATTTT.